The rows below give T cell receptor beta chains drawn from one sample of a study of blood T cell repertoires in COVID-19. The protocol was immunoSEQ multiplex PCR, while the TCRdb copy is restricted to in-frame clones and leaves out a portion. This table has about 170,000 clones, around 84% appearing once. Input material: peripheral blood. Receptors originate from a woman older than 75 with COVID-19, enrolled during active disease. Each CDR3 is given without its conserved first and last residue. Fields, in order: V gene, J gene, CDR3 protein.

V gene: TRBV25-1; J gene: TRBJ2-7; CDR3 protein: ASSGTQRVSLGQQY
V gene: TRBV3-1/TRBV3-2; J gene: TRBJ2-5; CDR3 protein: ASSRRLDGQETQY
V gene: TRBV18; J gene: TRBJ2-3; CDR3 protein: ASSPLFGQGGWTDTQY
V gene: TRBV19; J gene: TRBJ2-7; CDR3 protein: ASRGGLDEQY
V gene: TRBV14; J gene: TRBJ2-1; CDR3 protein: ASSQVFHPGTSGGPGNEQF
V gene: TRBV10-3; J gene: TRBJ2-3; CDR3 protein: ATSLSSGVTSTDTQY
V gene: TRBV7-2; J gene: TRBJ1-3; CDR3 protein: ASSLRTPGNTIY
V gene: TRBV9; J gene: TRBJ1-4; CDR3 protein: ASSADEGAKEKLF
V gene: TRBV21-1; J gene: TRBJ2-3; CDR3 protein: ASSKGLPETDTQY
V gene: TRBV4-1; J gene: TRBJ2-3; CDR3 protein: ASSQETSGLTDTQY
V gene: TRBV7-9; J gene: TRBJ2-7; CDR3 protein: ASSPQGTGAYEQY
V gene: TRBV7-8; J gene: TRBJ2-3; CDR3 protein: ASSLTAGADTQY
V gene: TRBV15; J gene: TRBJ2-2; CDR3 protein: ATSREGQRAGELF
V gene: TRBV19; J gene: TRBJ2-3; CDR3 protein: ASSRGAGVSDTQY
V gene: TRBV28; J gene: TRBJ1-2; CDR3 protein: ASSGGQVEGYT
V gene: TRBV7-9; J gene: TRBJ1-1; CDR3 protein: ASSLSGDTEAF
V gene: TRBV6-2/TRBV6-3; J gene: TRBJ1-1; CDR3 protein: ASSYRVNTEAF
V gene: TRBV18; J gene: TRBJ2-5; CDR3 protein: ASSPPAGGPETQY
V gene: TRBV28; J gene: TRBJ1-4; CDR3 protein: ASSTPGQGNEKLF
V gene: TRBV12-3/TRBV12-4; J gene: TRBJ1-1; CDR3 protein: ASSFDSNTEAF
V gene: TRBV5-6; J gene: TRBJ1-5; CDR3 protein: ASSLGGSGNQPQH
V gene: TRBV27; J gene: TRBJ2-1; CDR3 protein: ASSPIGASGRNEQF